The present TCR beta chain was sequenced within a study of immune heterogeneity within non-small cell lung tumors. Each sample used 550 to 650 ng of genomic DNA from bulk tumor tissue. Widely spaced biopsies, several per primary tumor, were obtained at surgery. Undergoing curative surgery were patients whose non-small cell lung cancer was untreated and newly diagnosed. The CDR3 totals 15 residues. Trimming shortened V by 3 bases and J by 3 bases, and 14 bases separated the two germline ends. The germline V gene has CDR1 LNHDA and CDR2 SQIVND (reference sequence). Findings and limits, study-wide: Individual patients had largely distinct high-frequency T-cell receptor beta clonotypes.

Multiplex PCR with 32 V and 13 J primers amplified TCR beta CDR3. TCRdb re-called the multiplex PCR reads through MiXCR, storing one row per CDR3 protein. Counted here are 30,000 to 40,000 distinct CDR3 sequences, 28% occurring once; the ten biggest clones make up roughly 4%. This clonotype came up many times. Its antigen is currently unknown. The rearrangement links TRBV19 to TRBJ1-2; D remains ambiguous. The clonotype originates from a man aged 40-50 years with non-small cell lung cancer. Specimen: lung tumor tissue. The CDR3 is CASSMDGWGDYGYTF. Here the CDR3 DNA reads TGTGCCAGTAGTATGGACGGTTGGGGAGACTATGGCTACACCTTC.